This T cell receptor (beta chain) is from a study of blood T cell repertoires in COVID-19. Assay: immunoSEQ multiplex PCR; the TCRdb copy retains only in-frame clones and omits some. Among 110,000 to 150,000 clones listed, around four fifths were seen once. CDR3 length: 16 amino acids. The V gene end was trimmed by 10 bases and the J gene end by 4 bases; junction bases not matched to a gene: 13. CDR1 MNHEY and CDR2 SMNVEV come from the germline V gene (reference sequence). The chain recombines TRBV27 with TRBJ2-1, with 10 positions matching TRBD2. The sequenced sample was PBMCs or T cells enriched from blood (not recorded which). The clonotype originates from a woman between 35 and 50 years old who had recovered from COVID-19. The CDR3 nucleotides read TGTGCCACCTCCGGGGGCTCTAGCGGGGGATACAATGAGCAGTTCTTC. The encoded protein is CATSGGSSGGYNEQFF.